This TCR beta chain was found in a study of CD8 T cells in Susac syndrome. There are 13 residues in the CDR3. CDR1 is GTSNPN and CDR2 is SVGIG in the germline V gene (reference sequence). V shed 6 bases and J shed 5 bases, with 17 bases lying between them. A quantity of about 0.5 to 1 ug RNA underwent reverse transcription using random hexamers. Amplification of TCR beta CDR3 was carried out by immunoSEQ multiplex PCR, which covered 54 Vbeta and 13 Jbeta segments. Each CDR3 protein is one row after TCRdb ran MiXCR on the immunoSEQ multiplex PCR reads. The repertoire holds 130,000 to 150,000 distinct CDR3 sequences, about 94% seen once, with over 0.25% in the top ten.

The V gene is TRBV30, the J gene TRBJ2-7; D may be TRBD1 or TRBD2 (6 bases each). The clonotype comes from a human donor in good health. The sequenced sample was CD8+ T cells from PBMCs. Here the CDR3 DNA reads TGTGCCTGCGACGTCTCGAGGGGGGACGAGCAGTACTTC. Amino acid sequence: CACDVSRGDEQYF.